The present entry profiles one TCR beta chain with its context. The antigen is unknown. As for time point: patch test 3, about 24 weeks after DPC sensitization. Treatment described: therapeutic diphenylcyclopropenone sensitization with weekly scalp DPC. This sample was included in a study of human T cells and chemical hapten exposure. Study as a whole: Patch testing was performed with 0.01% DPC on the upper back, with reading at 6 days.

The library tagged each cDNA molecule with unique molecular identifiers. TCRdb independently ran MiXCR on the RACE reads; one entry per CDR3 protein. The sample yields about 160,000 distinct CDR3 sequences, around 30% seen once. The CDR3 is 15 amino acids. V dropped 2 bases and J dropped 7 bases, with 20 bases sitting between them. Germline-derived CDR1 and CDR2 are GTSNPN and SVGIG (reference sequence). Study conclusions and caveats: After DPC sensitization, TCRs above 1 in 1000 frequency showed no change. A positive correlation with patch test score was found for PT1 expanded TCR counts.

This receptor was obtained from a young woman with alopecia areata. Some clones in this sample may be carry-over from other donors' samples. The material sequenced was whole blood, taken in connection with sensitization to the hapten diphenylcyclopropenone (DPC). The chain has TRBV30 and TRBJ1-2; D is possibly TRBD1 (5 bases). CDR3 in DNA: TGTGCCTGGAGTATCACCTCGACAGTCGGGAGTGGCTACACCTTC. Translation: CAWSITSTVGSGYTF. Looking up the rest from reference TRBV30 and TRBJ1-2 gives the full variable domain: SQTIHQWPATLVQPVGSPLSLECTVEGTSNPNLYWYRQAAGRGLQLLFYSVGIGQISSEVPQNLSASRPQDRQFILSSKKLLLSDSGFYLCAWSITSTVGSGYTFGSGTRLTVV.